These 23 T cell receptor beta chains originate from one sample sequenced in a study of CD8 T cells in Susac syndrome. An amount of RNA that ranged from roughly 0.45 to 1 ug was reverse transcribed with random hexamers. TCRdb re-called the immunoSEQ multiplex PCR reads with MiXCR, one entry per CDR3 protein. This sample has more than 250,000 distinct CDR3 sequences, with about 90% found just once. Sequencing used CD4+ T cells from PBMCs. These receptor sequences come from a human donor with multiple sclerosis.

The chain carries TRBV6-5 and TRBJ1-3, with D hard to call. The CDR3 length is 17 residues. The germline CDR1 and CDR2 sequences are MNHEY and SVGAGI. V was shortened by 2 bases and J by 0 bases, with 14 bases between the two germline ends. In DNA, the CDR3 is TGTGCCAGCAGTTACAGCCCTAGGAGAAACTCTGGAAACACCATATATTTT. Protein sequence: CASSYSPRRNSGNTIYF.

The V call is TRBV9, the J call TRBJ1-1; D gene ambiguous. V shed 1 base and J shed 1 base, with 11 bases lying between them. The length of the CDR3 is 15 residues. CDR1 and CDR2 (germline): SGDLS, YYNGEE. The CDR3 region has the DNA TGTGCCAGCAGCGTATATTCCAGCGCGAACACTGAAGCTTTCTTT. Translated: CASSVYSSANTEAFF.

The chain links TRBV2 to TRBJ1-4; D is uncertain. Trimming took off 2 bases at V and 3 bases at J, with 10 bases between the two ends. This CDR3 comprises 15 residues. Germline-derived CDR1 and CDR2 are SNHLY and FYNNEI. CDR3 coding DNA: TGTGCCAGCAGTGAACTTCTGGGATCTAATGAAAAACTGTTTTTT. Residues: CASSELLGSNEKLFF.

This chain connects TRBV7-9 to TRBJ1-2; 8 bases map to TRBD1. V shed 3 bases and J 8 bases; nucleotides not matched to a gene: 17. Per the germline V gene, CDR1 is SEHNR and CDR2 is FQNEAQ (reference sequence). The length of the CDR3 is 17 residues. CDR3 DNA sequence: TGTGCCAGCAGCTTGTCCATCCTATGGACAGGGTTCCGCGGCTACACCTTC. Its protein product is CASSLSILWTGFRGYTF.

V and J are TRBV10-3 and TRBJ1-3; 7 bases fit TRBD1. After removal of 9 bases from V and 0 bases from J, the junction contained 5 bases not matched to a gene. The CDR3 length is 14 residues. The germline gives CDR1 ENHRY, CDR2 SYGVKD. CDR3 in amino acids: CAMSGTDSGNTIYF. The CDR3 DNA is TGTGCCATGAGCGGGACAGACTCTGGAAACACCATATATTTT.

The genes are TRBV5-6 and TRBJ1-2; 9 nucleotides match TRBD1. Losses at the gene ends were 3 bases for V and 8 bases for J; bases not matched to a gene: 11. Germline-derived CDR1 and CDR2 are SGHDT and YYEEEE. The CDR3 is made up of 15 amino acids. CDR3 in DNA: TGTGCCAGCAGCTCCGCCCCGGGACAGGGAGAAGGCTACACCTTC. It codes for CASSSAPGQGEGYTF.

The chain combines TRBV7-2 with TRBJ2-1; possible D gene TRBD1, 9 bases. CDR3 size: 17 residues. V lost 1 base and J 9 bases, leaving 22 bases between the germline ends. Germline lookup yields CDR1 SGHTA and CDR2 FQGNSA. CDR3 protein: CASSLVFGGDRVGEQFF. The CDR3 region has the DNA TGTGCCAGCAGCTTAGTTTTCGGGGGGGACAGGGTGGGTGAGCAGTTCTTC.

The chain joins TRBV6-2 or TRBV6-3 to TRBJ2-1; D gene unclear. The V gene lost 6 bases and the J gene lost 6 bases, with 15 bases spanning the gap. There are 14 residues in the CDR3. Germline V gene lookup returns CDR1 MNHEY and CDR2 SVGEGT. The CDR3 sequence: CASSRPPVTNEQFF. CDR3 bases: TGTGCCAGCAGCCGACCCCCAGTTACCAATGAGCAGTTCTTC.

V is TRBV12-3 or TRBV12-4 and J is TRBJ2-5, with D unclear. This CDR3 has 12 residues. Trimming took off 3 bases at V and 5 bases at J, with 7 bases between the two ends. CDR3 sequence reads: CASSLGWETQYF. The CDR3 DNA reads TGTGCCAGCAGTTTGGGCTGGGAGACCCAGTACTTC.

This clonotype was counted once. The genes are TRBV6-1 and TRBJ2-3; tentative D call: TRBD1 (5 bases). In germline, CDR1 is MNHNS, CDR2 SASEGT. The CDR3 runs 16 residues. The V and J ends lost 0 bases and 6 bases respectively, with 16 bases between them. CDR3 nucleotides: TGTGCCAGCAGTGAAGCGCTAGGGGCCTGGACGGATACGCAGTATTTT. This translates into CASSEALGAWTDTQYF.

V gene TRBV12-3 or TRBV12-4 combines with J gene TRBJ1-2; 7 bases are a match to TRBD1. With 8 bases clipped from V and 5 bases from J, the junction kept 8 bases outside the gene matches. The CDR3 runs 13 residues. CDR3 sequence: CASGGQPGYGYTF. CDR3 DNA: TGTGCCAGCGGGGGACAGCCCGGATATGGCTACACCTTC.

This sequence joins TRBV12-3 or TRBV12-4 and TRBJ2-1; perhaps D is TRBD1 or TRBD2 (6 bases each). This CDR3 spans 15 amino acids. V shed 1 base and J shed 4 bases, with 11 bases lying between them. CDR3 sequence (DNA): TGTGCCAGCAGTTTAGGGGGGGCGCTGTACAATGAGCAGTTCTTC. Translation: CASSLGGALYNEQFF.

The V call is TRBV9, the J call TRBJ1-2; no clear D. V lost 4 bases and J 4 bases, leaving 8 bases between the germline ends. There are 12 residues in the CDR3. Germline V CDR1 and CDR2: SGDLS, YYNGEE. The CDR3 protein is CASSRGVYGYTF. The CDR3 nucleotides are TGTGCCAGCAGCAGAGGCGTCTATGGCTACACCTTC.

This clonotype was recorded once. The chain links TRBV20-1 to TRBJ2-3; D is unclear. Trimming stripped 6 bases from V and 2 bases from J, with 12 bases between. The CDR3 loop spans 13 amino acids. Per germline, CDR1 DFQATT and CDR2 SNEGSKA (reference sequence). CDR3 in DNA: TGCAGTGCCCAGACAAGGTCCACAGATACGCAGTATTTT. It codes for CSAQTRSTDTQYF.

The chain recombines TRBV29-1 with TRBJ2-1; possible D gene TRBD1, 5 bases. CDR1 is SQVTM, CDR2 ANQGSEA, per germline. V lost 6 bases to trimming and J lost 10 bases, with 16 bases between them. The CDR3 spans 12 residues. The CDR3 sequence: CSVTPDSMEQFF. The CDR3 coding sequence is TGCAGCGTAACACCCGACAGTATGGAGCAGTTCTTC.

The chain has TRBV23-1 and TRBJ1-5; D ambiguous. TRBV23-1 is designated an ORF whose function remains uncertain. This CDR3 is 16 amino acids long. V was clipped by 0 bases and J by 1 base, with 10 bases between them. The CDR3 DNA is TGCGCCAGCAGTCAATCGGCGAAGGGAAGCAATCAGCCCCAGCATTTT. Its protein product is CASSQSAKGSNQPQHF.

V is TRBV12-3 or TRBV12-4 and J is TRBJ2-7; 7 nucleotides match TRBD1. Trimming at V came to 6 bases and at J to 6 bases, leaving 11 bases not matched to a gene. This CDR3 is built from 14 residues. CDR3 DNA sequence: TGTGCCAGCAGCCTGACAGGGTTGGGGCGCGAGCAGTACTTC. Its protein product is CASSLTGLGREQYF.

The CDR3 DNA follows: TGTGCCAGCAGTGAGCTAGAGGCGAGTCAGTACGAGCAGTACTTC. It codes for CASSELEASQYEQYF. V usage is TRBV2 and J usage is TRBJ2-7; D gene uncertain. Germline V gives CDR1 SNHLY, CDR2 FYNNEI. This CDR3 contains 15 residues. Trimming pared 3 bases from V and 4 bases from J, leaving 16 bases between.

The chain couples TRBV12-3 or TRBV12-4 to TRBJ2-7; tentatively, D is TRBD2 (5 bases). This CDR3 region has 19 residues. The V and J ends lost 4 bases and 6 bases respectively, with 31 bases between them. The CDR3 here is CASSSPSGRGLVLGPEQYF. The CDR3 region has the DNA TGTGCCAGCAGTTCCCCCTCCGGACGGGGTCTAGTTCTCGGGCCCGAGCAGTACTTC.

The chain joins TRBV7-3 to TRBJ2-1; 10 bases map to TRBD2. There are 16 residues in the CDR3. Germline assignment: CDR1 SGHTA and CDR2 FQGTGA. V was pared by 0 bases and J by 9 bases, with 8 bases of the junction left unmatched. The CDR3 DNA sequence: TGTGCCAGCAGCTTAACGGTGACTAGCGGGTCCAGTGAGCAGTTCTTC. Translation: CASSLTVTSGSSEQFF.

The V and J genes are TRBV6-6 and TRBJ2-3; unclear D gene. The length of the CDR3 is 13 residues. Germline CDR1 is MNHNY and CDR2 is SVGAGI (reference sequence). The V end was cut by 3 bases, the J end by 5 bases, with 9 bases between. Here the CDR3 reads CASSYRDRDTQYF. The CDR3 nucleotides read TGTGCCAGCAGTTATCGCGACCGAGATACGCAGTATTTT.

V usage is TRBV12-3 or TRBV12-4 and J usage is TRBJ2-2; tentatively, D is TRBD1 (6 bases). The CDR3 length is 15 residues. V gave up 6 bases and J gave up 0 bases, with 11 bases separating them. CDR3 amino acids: CASRSGQTNTGELFF. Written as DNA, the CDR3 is TGTGCCAGCAGGTCTGGACAGACGAACACCGGGGAGCTGTTTTTT.

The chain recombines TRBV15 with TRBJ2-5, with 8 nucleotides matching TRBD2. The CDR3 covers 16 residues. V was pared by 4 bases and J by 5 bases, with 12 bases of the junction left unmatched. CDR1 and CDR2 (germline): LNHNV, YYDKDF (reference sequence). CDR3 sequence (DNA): TGTGCCACCAGCACCCCCCTCGGGGGGGGTCGGGAGACCCAGTACTTC. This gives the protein CATSTPLGGGRETQYF.